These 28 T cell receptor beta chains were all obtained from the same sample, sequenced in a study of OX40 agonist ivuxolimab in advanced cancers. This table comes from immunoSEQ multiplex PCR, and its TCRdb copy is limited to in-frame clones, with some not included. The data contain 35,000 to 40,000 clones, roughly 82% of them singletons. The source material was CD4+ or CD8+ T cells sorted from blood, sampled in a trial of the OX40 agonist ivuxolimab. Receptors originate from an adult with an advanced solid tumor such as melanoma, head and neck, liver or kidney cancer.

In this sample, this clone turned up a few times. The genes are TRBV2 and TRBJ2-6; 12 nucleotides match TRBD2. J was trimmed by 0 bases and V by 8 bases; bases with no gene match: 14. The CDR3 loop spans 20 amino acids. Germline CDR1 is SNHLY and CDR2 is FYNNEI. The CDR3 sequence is CASALAGGPQRNSGANVLTF. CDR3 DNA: TGTGCCAGCGCTCTAGCGGGAGGGCCTCAACGCAACTCTGGGGCCAACGTCCTGACTTTC.

The CDR3 protein is CASIWDSGVGTDTQYF. For the CDR3, the DNA is TGTGCCAGCATTTGGGATTCGGGAGTGGGCACAGATACGCAGTATTTT. This sequence joins TRBV11-3 and TRBJ2-3; tentatively, D is TRBD2 (6 bases). The CDR3 is 16 residues long. The V end lost 7 bases, the J end lost 1 base, and 18 bases lay between the germline ends. Germline CDR1 reads SGHNT; CDR2 reads YENEEA. The full variable domain, completed using reference TRBV11-3 and TRBJ2-3, is EAGVVQSPRYKIIEKKQPVAFWCNPISGHNTLYWYLQNLGQGPELLIRYENEEAVDDSQLPKDRFSAERLKGVDSTLKIQPAELGDSAVYLCASIWDSGVGTDTQYFGPGTRLTVL.

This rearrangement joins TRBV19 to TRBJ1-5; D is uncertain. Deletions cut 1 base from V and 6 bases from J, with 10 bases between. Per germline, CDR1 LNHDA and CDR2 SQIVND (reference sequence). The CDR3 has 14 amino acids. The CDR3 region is CASSIVGETQPQHF. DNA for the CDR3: TGTGCCAGTAGTATAGTTGGCGAAACTCAGCCCCAGCATTTT.

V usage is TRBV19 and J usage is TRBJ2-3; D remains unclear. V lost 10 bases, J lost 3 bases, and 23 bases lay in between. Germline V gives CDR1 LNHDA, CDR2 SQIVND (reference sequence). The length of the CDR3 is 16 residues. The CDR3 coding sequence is TGTGCCACCTCCCCCAGGCCCGGAAGAGAGACAGATACGCAGTATTTT. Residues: CATSPRPGRETDTQYF.

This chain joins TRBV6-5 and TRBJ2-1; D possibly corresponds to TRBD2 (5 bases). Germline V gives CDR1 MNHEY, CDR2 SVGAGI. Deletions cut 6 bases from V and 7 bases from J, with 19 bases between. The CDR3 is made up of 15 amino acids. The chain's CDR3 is CASRLTSALVNEQFF. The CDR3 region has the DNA TGTGCCAGCAGACTTACTAGTGCATTGGTGAATGAGCAGTTCTTC.

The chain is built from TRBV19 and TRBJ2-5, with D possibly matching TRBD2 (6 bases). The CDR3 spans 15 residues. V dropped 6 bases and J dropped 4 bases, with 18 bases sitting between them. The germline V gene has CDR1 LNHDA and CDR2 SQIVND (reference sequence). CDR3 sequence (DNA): TGTGCCAGTAGCATACTTAACGCGGGGATAGAGACCCAGTACTTC. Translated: CASSILNAGIETQYF.

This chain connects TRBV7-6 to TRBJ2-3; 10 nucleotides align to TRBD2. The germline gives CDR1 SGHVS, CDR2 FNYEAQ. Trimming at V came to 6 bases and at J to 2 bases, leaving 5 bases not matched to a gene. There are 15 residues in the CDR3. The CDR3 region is CASSSGLAYTDTQYF. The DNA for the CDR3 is TGTGCCAGCAGTTCGGGACTAGCGTACACAGATACGCAGTATTTT.

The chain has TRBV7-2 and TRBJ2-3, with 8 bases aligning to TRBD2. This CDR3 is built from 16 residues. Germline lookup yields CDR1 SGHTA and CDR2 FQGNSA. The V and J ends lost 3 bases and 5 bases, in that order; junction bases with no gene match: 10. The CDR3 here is CASSFPPGTSQDTQYF. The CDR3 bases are TGTGCCAGCAGCTTCCCCCCCGGGACTAGTCAAGATACGCAGTATTTT.

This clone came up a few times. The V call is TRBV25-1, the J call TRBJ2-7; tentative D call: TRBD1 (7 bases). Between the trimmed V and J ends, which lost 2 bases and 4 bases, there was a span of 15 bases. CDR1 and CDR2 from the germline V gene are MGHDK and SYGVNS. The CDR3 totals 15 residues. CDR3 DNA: TGTGCCAGCAGTGAAGTGGAGGGGGCGTGGTACGAGCAGTACTTC. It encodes CASSEVEGAWYEQYF.

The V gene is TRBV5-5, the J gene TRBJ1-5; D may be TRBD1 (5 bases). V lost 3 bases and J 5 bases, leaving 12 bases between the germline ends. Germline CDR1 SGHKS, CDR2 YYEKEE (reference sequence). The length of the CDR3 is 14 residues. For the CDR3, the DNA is TGTGCCAGCAGCTCTCAGGGTAGGGATCAGCCCCAGCATTTT. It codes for CASSSQGRDQPQHF.

DNA of the CDR3: TGTGCCAGTATGGTGGCTGAAACGAATCAGCCCCAGCATTTT. Residues: CASMVAETNQPQHF. The chain employs TRBV19 and TRBJ1-5; D remains unclear. This CDR3 is 14 amino acids long. Between the trimmed V and J ends, which lost 7 bases and 4 bases, there was a span of 14 bases. Germline V gene sequence: CDR1 LNHDA, CDR2 SQIVND (reference sequence).

DNA of the CDR3: TGTGCCAGCAGTCGACTATCCAAGATAGATACGCAGTATTTT. As protein: CASSRLSKIDTQYF. V gene TRBV28 combines with J gene TRBJ2-3; a weak D match, TRBD2 (5 bases). There are 14 residues in the CDR3. Germline V gene sequence: CDR1 MDHEN, CDR2 SYDVKM. V lost 5 bases and J 5 bases, leaving 14 bases between the germline ends.

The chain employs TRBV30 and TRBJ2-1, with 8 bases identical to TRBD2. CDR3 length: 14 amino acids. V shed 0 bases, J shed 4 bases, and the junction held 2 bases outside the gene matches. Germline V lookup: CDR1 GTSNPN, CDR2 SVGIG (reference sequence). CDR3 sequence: CAWSVGGVYNEQFF. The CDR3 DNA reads TGTGCCTGGAGTGTCGGGGGGGTTTACAATGAGCAGTTCTTC.

The CDR3 here is CASSFDGPPDTQYF. In DNA form, the CDR3 reads TGCGCCAGCAGCTTCGATGGCCCCCCAGATACGCAGTATTTT. The rearrangement links TRBV5-1 to TRBJ2-3; D unresolved. The germline V gene encodes CDR1 SGHRS and CDR2 YFSETQ. This CDR3 spans 14 amino acids. Trimming took 2 bases from V and 4 from J, leaving 11 bases between them.

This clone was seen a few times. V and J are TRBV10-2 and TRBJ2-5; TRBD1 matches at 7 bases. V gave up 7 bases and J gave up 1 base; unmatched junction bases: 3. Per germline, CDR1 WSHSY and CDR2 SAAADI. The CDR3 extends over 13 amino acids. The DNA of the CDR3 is TGCGCCAGCAAACCAGGGGGCCAAGAGACCCAGTACTTC. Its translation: CASKPGGQETQYF.

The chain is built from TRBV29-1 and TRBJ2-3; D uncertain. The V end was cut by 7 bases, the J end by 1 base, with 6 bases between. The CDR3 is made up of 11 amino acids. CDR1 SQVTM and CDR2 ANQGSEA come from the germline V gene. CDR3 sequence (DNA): TGCAGCGACACAGGCACAGATACGCAGTATTTT. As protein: CSDTGTDTQYF.

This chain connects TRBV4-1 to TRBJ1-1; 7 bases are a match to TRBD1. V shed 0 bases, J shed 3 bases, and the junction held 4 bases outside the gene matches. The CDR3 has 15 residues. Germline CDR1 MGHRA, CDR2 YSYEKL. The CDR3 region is CASSQETGRDTEAFF. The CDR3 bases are TGCGCCAGCAGCCAAGAGACAGGGCGGGACACTGAAGCTTTCTTT.

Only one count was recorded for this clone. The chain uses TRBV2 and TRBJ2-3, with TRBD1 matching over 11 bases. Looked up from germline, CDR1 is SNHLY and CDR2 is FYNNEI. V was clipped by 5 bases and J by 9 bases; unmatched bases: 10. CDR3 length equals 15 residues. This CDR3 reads CASSPIRDRGGTQYF. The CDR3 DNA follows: TGTGCCAGCAGTCCCATTAGGGACAGGGGGGGGACGCAGTATTTT.

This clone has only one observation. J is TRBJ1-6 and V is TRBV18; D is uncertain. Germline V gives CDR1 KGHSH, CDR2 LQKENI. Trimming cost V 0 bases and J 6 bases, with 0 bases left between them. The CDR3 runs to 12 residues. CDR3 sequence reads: CASSPPNSPLHF. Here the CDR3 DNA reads TGTGCCAGCTCACCACCTAATTCACCCCTCCACTTT.

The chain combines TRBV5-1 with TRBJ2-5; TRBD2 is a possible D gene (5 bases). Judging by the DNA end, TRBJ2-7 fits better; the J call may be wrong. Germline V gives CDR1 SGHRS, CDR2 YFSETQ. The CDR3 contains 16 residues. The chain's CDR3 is CASSLNSLATGYEQYF. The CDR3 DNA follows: TGCGCCAGCAGCTTGAACTCTCTAGCTACGGGATACGAGCAGTACTTC.

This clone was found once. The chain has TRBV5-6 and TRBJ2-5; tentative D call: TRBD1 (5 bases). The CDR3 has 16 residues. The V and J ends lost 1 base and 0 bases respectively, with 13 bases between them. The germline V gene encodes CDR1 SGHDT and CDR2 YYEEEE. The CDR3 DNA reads TGTGCCAGCAGCTTGTATGGGGCGTTAAACCAAGAGACCCAGTACTTC. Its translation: CASSLYGALNQETQYF.

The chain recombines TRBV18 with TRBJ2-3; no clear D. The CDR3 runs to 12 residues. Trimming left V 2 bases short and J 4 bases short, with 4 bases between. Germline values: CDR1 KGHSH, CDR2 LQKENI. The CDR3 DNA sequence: TGTGCCAGCTCACCATCGGCAGATACGCAGTATTTT. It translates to CASSPSADTQYF.

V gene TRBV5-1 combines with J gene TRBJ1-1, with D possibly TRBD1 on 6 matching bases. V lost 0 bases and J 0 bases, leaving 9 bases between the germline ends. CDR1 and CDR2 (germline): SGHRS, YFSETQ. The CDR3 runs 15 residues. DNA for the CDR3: TGCGCCAGCAGCTTGGCCACAGGGCTGAACACTGAAGCTTTCTTT. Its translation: CASSLATGLNTEAFF.

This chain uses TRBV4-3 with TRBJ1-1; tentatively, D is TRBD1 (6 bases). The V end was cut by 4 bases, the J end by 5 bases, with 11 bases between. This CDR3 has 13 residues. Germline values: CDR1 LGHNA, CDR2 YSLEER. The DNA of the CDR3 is TGCGCCAGCAGCCGGGGGGCGCGGACTGAAGCTTTCTTT. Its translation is CASSRGARTEAFF.

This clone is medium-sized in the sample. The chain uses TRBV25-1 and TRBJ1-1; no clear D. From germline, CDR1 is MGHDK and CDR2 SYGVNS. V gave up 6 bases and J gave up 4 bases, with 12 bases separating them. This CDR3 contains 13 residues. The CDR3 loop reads CASRVGGSTEAFF. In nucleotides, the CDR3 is TGTGCCAGCAGAGTAGGAGGGAGCACTGAAGCTTTCTTT.

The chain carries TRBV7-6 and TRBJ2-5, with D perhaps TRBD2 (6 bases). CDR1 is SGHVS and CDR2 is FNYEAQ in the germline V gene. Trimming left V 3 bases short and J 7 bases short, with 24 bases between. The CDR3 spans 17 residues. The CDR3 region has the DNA TGTGCCAGCAGCTTTGCGGTAGCGGCCGGAGGGTTTGGGACCCAGTACTTC. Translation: CASSFAVAAGGFGTQYF.

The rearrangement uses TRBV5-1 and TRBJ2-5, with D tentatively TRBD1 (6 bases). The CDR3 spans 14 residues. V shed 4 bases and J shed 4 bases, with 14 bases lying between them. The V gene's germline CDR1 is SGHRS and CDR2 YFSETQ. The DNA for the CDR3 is TGCGCCAGCAGCCAAATTGGACAGCCAGAGACCCAGTACTTC. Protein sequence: CASSQIGQPETQYF. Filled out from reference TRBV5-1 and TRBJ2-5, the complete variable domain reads KAGVTQTPRYLIKTRGQQVTLSCSPISGHRSVSWYQQTPGQGLQFLFEYFSETQRNKGNFPGRFSGRQFSNSRSEMNVSTLELGDSALYLCASSQIGQPETQYFGPGTRLLVL.

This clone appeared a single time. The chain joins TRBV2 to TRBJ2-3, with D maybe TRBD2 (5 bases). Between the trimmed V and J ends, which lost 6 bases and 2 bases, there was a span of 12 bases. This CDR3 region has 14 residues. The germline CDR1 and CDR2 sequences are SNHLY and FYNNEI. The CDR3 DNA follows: TGTGCCAGCAGGTCTAGCATTTCCACAGATACGCAGTATTTT. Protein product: CASRSSISTDTQYF. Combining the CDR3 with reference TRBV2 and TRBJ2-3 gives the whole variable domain EPEVTQTPSHQVTQMGQEVILRCVPISNHLYFYWYRQILGQKVEFLVSFYNNEISEKSEIFDDQFSVERPDGSNFTLKIRSTKLEDSAMYFCASRSSISTDTQYFGPGTRLTVL.